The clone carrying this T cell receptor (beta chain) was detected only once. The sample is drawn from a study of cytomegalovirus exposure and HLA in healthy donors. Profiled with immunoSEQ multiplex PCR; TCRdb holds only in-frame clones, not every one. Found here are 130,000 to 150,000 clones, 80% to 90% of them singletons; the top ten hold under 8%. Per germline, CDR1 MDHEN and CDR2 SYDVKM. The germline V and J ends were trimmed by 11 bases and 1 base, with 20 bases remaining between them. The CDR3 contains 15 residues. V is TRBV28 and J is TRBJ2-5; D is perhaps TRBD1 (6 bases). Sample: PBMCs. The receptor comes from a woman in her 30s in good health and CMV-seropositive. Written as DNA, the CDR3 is TGTGCCCTTGGGCGGTTGAGGGGGTCCCAAGAGACCCAGTACTTC. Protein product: CALGRLRGSQETQYF.